This TCR beta chain was identified during a study of OX40 agonist ivuxolimab in advanced cancers. On this clone itself: The target antigen is unknown.

V was clipped by 4 bases and J by 3 bases, with 13 bases between them. The CDR3 covers 14 residues. Germline V lookup: CDR1 GTSNPN, CDR2 SVGIG (reference sequence). Excluded were patients having autoimmune disease history or systemic immunosuppression. The method was immunoSEQ multiplex PCR; TCRdb's version includes in-frame clones alone and lacks a portion of them. The repertoire holds tens of thousands of clones, with about 90% as singletons. Study observations and caveats: At 0.1 to 3.0 mg/kg and by week 6, CD4+ and CD8+ T cells in the blood had expanded clonally.

Sample: CD4+ or CD8+ T cells sorted from blood, taken in a trial of the OX40 agonist ivuxolimab. This receptor was taken from an adult with an advanced solid tumor such as melanoma, head and neck, liver or kidney cancer. The V gene is TRBV30, the J gene TRBJ1-5; tentatively, D is TRBD1 (6 bases). The CDR3 nucleotides are TGTGCCTGGAAAACAGGGACCCACAATCAGCCCCAGCATTTT. Its translation is CAWKTGTHNQPQHF.